Each of the 14 T cell receptor beta chains below was sequenced from the same sample in a study of T-cell reconstitution after alpha-beta-depleted transplantation in children. This sample's TCRbeta library carried unique molecular identifier barcodes. Using its own MiXCR run on the PCR reads, TCRdb lists one record per CDR3 protein. Of 200,000 to 250,000 distinct CDR3 sequences listed, about 9.2% are singletons. This material consisted of PBMCs from the stem cell graft donor, taken from the stem cell graft. The receptors here all came from a human donor who donated a stem cell graft to a child with acute lymphoblastic leukemia.

This clonotype was seen many times. The V gene is TRBV24-1, the J gene TRBJ2-7; tentatively, D is TRBD2 (5 bases). Germline V gene lookup returns CDR1 KGHDR and CDR2 SFDVKD. The ends were cut back, 0 bases at V and 5 bases at J, with 16 bases in the middle. The CDR3 is 16 residues long. The CDR3, as DNA: TGTGCCACCAGTGATTTGACGCCTGGAGGCTCGGACGAGCAGTACTTC. Protein product: CATSDLTPGGSDEQYF.

This clonotype has a count of ten or more. This rearrangement joins TRBV7-9 to TRBJ2-7; unclear D gene. The length of the CDR3 is 12 residues. Trimming shortened V by 5 bases and J by 2 bases, and 7 bases separated the two germline ends. Germline values: CDR1 SEHNR, CDR2 FQNEAQ (reference sequence). The chain's CDR3 is CASSAHPYEQYF. The CDR3 DNA reads TGTGCCAGCAGCGCACACCCCTACGAGCAGTACTTC.

This clonotype was counted between two and nine times. The chain recombines TRBV29-1 with TRBJ2-5; 12 bases line up with TRBD2. Germline values: CDR1 SQVTM, CDR2 ANQGSEA. CDR3 size: 16 residues. After removal of 5 bases from V and 4 bases from J, the junction contained 11 bases not matched to a gene. This chain's CDR3 is CSVRSSGGALGETQYF. The CDR3 DNA sequence: TGCAGCGTTCGATCTAGCGGGGGGGCTCTAGGAGAGACCCAGTACTTC. Drawing the rest from reference TRBV29-1 and TRBJ2-5, the complete variable domain is SAVISQKPSRDICQRGTSLTIQCQVDSQVTMMFWYRQQPGQSLTLIATANQGSEATYESGFVIDKFPISRPNLTFSTLTVSNMSPEDSSIYLCSVRSSGGALGETQYFGPGTRLLVL.

This clonotype was seen repeatedly, ten times or more. The chain links TRBV12-3 or TRBV12-4 to TRBJ2-6; no definite D call. The CDR3 loop spans 13 amino acids. V was pared by 4 bases and J by 0 bases, with 1 base between. CDR3 in amino acids: CASSYSGANVLTF. The CDR3, as DNA: TGTGCCAGCAGTTACTCTGGGGCCAACGTCCTGACTTTC.

This clonotype was picked up many times. The chain is built from TRBV20-1 and TRBJ2-7; unclear D gene. Germline CDR1 is DFQATT and CDR2 is SNEGSKA (reference sequence). The CDR3 sequence is 14 residues long. Trimming stripped 3 bases from V and 6 bases from J, with 18 bases between. CDR3 nucleotides: TGCAGTGCTAGGGGTCCAGGTTTGGATTCCGAGCAGTACTTC. Translating it yields CSARGPGLDSEQYF.

The V call is TRBV25-1, the J call TRBJ2-3; TRBD2 aligns across 13 bases. Looked up from germline, CDR1 is MGHDK and CDR2 is SYGVNS. The CDR3 consists of 17 residues. V gave up 6 bases and J gave up 6 bases; unmatched junction bases: 12. CDR3 amino acids: CASRSPGLAGRFDTQYF. CDR3 DNA: TGTGCCAGCAGGTCGCCGGGACTAGCGGGGAGGTTTGATACGCAGTATTTT.

This clonotype was observed at least ten times. The chain has TRBV27 and TRBJ1-1, with D unclear. The CDR3 contains 11 residues. From germline, CDR1 is MNHEY and CDR2 SMNVEV (reference sequence). V was cut by 4 bases and J by 11 bases, with 11 bases left in between. The DNA for the CDR3 is TGTGCCAGCAGTTCACCCTGGCGGGCTTTCTTT. It encodes CASSSPWRAFF.

The chain links TRBV7-9 to TRBJ2-5; 7 bases align to TRBD2. Germline lookup yields CDR1 SEHNR and CDR2 FQNEAQ (reference sequence). The CDR3 spans 16 residues. With 3 bases clipped from V and 2 bases from J, the junction kept 9 bases outside the gene matches. CDR3 sequence reads: CASSFLGARGQETQYF. For the CDR3, the DNA is TGTGCCAGCAGCTTTTTGGGCGCGCGGGGGCAAGAGACCCAGTACTTC.

This clonotype was observed many times. This chain uses TRBV5-1 with TRBJ2-1, with TRBD2 matching over 15 bases. Germline V gene sequence: CDR1 SGHRS, CDR2 YFSETQ. V gave up 3 bases and J gave up 9 bases; unmatched junction bases: 7. CDR3 size: 16 residues. The CDR3 nucleotides are TGCGCCAGCAGCTCCGGACTAGCGGGGGGGCCTGGTGAGCAGTTCTTC. Translation: CASSSGLAGGPGEQFF.

The sample holds a few counts of this clonotype. The V and J genes are TRBV5-4 and TRBJ2-5; D not resolved. The CDR3 runs to 12 residues. The ends were cut back, 4 bases at V and 4 bases at J, with 8 bases in the middle. Germline-derived CDR1 and CDR2 are SGHNT and YYREEE (reference sequence). The CDR3 DNA sequence: TGTGCCAGCAGCCTCAATGTAGAGACCCAGTACTTC. Translation: CASSLNVETQYF.

This clonotype was seen only a few times. V and J are TRBV18 and TRBJ2-5; D not certain. V was trimmed by 1 base and J by 1 base, leaving 13 bases between them. The CDR3 loop spans 16 amino acids. CDR1 KGHSH and CDR2 LQKENI come from the germline V gene. The CDR3 sequence is CASSPQEFNSQETQYF. The CDR3 DNA follows: TGTGCCAGCTCACCACAAGAATTCAACTCCCAAGAGACCCAGTACTTC.

This clonotype showed up just a few times. V usage is TRBV9 and J usage is TRBJ2-2; 11 bases align to TRBD1. The CDR3 extends over 16 amino acids. Germline trimming cut 4 bases from V and 5 bases from J; bases unmatched to any gene: 7. In germline, CDR1 is SGDLS, CDR2 YYNGEE. The CDR3, as DNA: TGTGCCAGCAGCCCCGGGACAGGGGGAAAAACCGGGGAGCTGTTTTTT. Protein: CASSPGTGGKTGELFF.

The V gene is TRBV5-1, the J gene TRBJ1-2; 7 bases line up with TRBD1. The trim removed 3 bases at V and 4 bases at J, leaving 6 bases unmatched. Germline CDR1 SGHRS, CDR2 YFSETQ. CDR3 length: 14 amino acids. Here the CDR3 reads CASSSDRATYGYTF. The CDR3 nucleotides are TGCGCCAGCAGCTCAGACAGGGCCACCTATGGCTACACCTTC.

This clonotype was found a few times. The J gene is TRBJ2-3, the V gene TRBV10-3; 7 bases match TRBD1. CDR1 and CDR2 (germline): ENHRY, SYGVKD. This CDR3 comprises 17 residues. The trim removed 3 bases at V and 4 bases at J, leaving 13 bases unmatched. The CDR3 region has the DNA TGTGCCATCAGTGATTCGGTGGGACAGCTTGCCCCAGATACGCAGTATTTT. This sequence encodes CAISDSVGQLAPDTQYF.